A single sample gave rise to the 30 T cell receptor beta chains below, sequenced in a study of a mutant IDH1 vaccine in newly diagnosed glioma. Time point defined: week 35, safety follow-up. It was 300 ug of mutant IDH1 20-mer peptide that made up each vaccine dose, given with topical imiquimod. Libraries were prepared by immunoSEQ multiplex PCR; TCRdb keeps only in-frame clonotypes and omits some of them. The table lists 45,000 to 60,000 clones, more than 70% of them singletons. No antigen is known for these receptors. The sample consisted of PBMCs, taken from a glioma patient whose treatment included an IDH1 peptide vaccine. These receptors all stem from a woman aged 40 to 49 with glioma.

Only a few counts were recorded for this clone. J is TRBJ1-1 and V is TRBV5-6; the D is unclear. V lost 3 bases and J 5 bases, leaving 17 bases between the germline ends. Germline lookup yields CDR1 SGHDT and CDR2 YYEEEE. The CDR3 is 15 amino acids. Written as DNA, the CDR3 is TGTGCCAGCAGCTCTTTGAAAGGAGGTTGGACTGAAGCTTTCTTT. Translation: CASSSLKGGWTEAFF.

The sample holds a few counts of this clone. The chain couples TRBV30 to TRBJ2-3, with 7 bases identical to TRBD1. Germline CDR1 and CDR2: GTSNPN and SVGIG (reference sequence). This CDR3 has 14 amino acids. With V trimmed by 6 bases and J by 1 base, 7 bases remained unmatched. CDR3 sequence (DNA): TGTGCCTGCGTGAAGGGGGCAGGCACAGATACGCAGTATTTT. It specifies CACVKGAGTDTQYF.

This chain uses TRBV6-5 with TRBJ2-7; tentative D call: TRBD2 (5 bases). The CDR3 spans 14 residues. The germline gives CDR1 MNHEY, CDR2 SVGAGI. V dropped 0 bases and J dropped 0 bases, with 6 bases sitting between them. Here the CDR3 DNA reads TGTGCCAGCAGTTACTCGGCGGGCTCCTACGAGCAGTACTTC. Its protein is CASSYSAGSYEQYF.

The chain couples TRBV10-3 to TRBJ2-3; 7 nucleotides line up with TRBD1. The CDR3 consists of 14 residues. V gave up 10 bases and J gave up 0 bases; unmatched junction bases: 7. The germline gives CDR1 ENHRY, CDR2 SYGVKD. The CDR3 here is CATSTGSSTDTQYF. The CDR3 nucleotides are TGTGCCACCTCGACAGGGTCTAGCACAGATACGCAGTATTTT.

As DNA, the CDR3 is TGTGCCAGCAGCTTCCCCGGGGGGCGGAGCACTGAAGCTTTCTTT. Translating it yields CASSFPGGRSTEAFF. The V gene is TRBV11-2, the J gene TRBJ1-1; tentatively, D is TRBD1 (6 bases). This CDR3 has 15 amino acids. The ends were cut back, 3 bases at V and 4 bases at J, with 15 bases in the middle. Germline V gives CDR1 SGHAT, CDR2 FQNNGV.

The V gene is TRBV4-1, the J gene TRBJ2-7; D call uncertain. Germline CDR1 MGHRA, CDR2 YSYEKL. The CDR3 extends over 15 amino acids. V was cut by 1 base and J by 2 bases, with 12 bases left in between. CDR3 coding DNA: TGCGCCAGCAGCCAAGTTACCGGACCGACCTACGAGCAGTACTTC. The encoded protein is CASSQVTGPTYEQYF.

The chain uses TRBV7-8 and TRBJ2-7; TRBD1 matches at 10 bases. The germline V gene has CDR1 SGHVS and CDR2 FQNEAQ. With V trimmed by 5 bases and J by 5 bases, 6 bases remained unmatched. This CDR3 spans 14 amino acids. The CDR3 protein is CASSDGTGVDEQYF. CDR3 DNA: TGTGCCAGCAGCGACGGGACAGGGGTCGACGAGCAGTACTTC.

CDR3 region: CASSPLEDQETQYF. CDR3 coding DNA: TGTGCCAGCTCACCACTCGAGGACCAAGAGACCCAGTACTTC. The chain recombines TRBV18 with TRBJ2-5; no clear D gene. CDR1 is KGHSH and CDR2 is LQKENI in the germline V gene. V lost 1 base to trimming and J lost 0 bases, with 6 bases between them. The CDR3 consists of 14 residues.

The V gene is TRBV20-1, the J gene TRBJ2-7, with D perhaps TRBD1 (5 bases). This CDR3 has 11 residues. V gave up 3 bases and J gave up 5 bases, with 8 bases separating them. From germline, CDR1 is DFQATT and CDR2 SNEGSKA (reference sequence). CDR3 bases: TGCAGTGCTAGTAGGGGAAACGAGCAGTACTTC. It translates to CSASRGNEQYF.

The chain is built from TRBV4-2 and TRBJ2-3; D remains ambiguous. V lost 0 bases and J lost 4, with 8 bases in between. CDR1 LGHNA and CDR2 YNFKEQ come from the germline V gene. The CDR3 length is 14 residues. This CDR3 is CASSQDMVPDTQYF. CDR3 nucleotides: TGTGCCAGCAGCCAAGATATGGTTCCAGATACGCAGTATTTT.

The chain links TRBV2 to TRBJ1-2; D might be TRBD1 (5 bases). Germline V gene sequence: CDR1 SNHLY, CDR2 FYNNEI. CDR3 length equals 14 residues. The V and J ends lost 5 bases and 4 bases respectively, with 14 bases between them. The chain's CDR3 is CASSTDSSSYGYTF. The CDR3 coding sequence is TGTGCCAGCAGTACCGACAGTTCCTCCTATGGCTACACCTTC.

The rearrangement uses TRBV10-2 and TRBJ1-4; no clear D gene. Germline V gene sequence: CDR1 WSHSY, CDR2 SAAADI. This CDR3 spans 14 amino acids. V dropped 7 bases and J dropped 1 base, with 10 bases sitting between them. Here the CDR3 reads CASKVSLTNEKLFF. The CDR3 DNA is TGCGCCAGCAAAGTCAGCTTAACTAATGAAAAACTGTTTTTT.

The V and J genes are TRBV9 and TRBJ2-7, with 7 positions matching TRBD1. V lost 4 bases, J lost 0 bases, and 4 bases stayed unmatched. Germline V gene lookup returns CDR1 SGDLS and CDR2 YYNGEE. This CDR3 spans 14 amino acids. The CDR3 is CASSKGQTSYEQYF. Here the CDR3 DNA reads TGTGCCAGCAGCAAGGGACAGACCTCCTACGAGCAGTACTTC. Variable domain in full (rest from reference TRBV9 and TRBJ2-7): DSGVTQTPKHLITATGQRVTLRCSPRSGDLSVYWYQQSLDQGLQFLIQYYNGEERAKGNILERFSAQQFPDLHSELNLSSLELGDSALYFCASSKGQTSYEQYFGPGTRLTVT.

The chain links TRBV6-1 to TRBJ2-7, with 9 bases identical to TRBD2. Losses at the gene ends were 4 bases for V and 3 bases for J; bases not matched to a gene: 7. This CDR3 contains 15 residues. From germline, CDR1 is MNHNS and CDR2 SASEGT. The CDR3 region has the DNA TGTGCCAGCAGTGGAGCCCATAGCGGGGGCTACGAGCAGTACTTC. It yields the protein CASSGAHSGGYEQYF.

This clone was observed a handful of times. The rearrangement links TRBV4-2 to TRBJ2-7; 7 bases are a match to TRBD2. This CDR3 spans 19 amino acids. Germline CDR1 LGHNA, CDR2 YNFKEQ. The V segment lost 1 base and the J segment 4 bases; nucleotides outside the gene matches: 19. CDR3 nucleotides: TGTGCCAGCAGCCAAGTTTTCGAAGGGGAGGGGCCAAGGAGTTACGAGCAGTACTTC. Its protein product is CASSQVFEGEGPRSYEQYF.

This clone appeared once. The V call is TRBV27, the J call TRBJ2-7, with TRBD1 identical over 11 bases. Losses at the gene ends were 1 base for V and 3 bases for J; bases not matched to a gene: 2. There are 15 residues in the CDR3. Germline CDR1 and CDR2: MNHEY and SMNVEV (reference sequence). In nucleotides, the CDR3 is TGTGCCAGCAGTTTATATGGGACAGGGGGCTACGAGCAGTACTTC. The encoded protein is CASSLYGTGGYEQYF.

This clone appeared a single time. This rearrangement joins TRBV4-1 to TRBJ2-2, with 7 nucleotides matching TRBD2. The CDR3 is made up of 16 amino acids. CDR1 and CDR2 from the germline V gene are MGHRA and YSYEKL. With 1 base clipped from V and 6 bases from J, the junction kept 8 bases outside the gene matches. CDR3 in amino acids: CASSQVGQGGAGELFF. The CDR3 DNA reads as TGCGCCAGCAGCCAAGTAGGCCAGGGAGGGGCCGGGGAGCTGTTTTTT.

In this sample, this clone turned up a few times. CDR3 nucleotides: TGTGCCAGCTCACCATTCCCCGGGGAGCTGTTTTTT. Translating it yields CASSPFPGELFF. The rearrangement links TRBV18 to TRBJ2-2, with D unclear. The germline V and J ends were trimmed by 2 bases and 6 bases, with 4 bases remaining between them. This CDR3 has 12 residues. Germline CDR1 is KGHSH and CDR2 is LQKENI.

This chain links TRBV14 with TRBJ1-3, with D unresolved. Germline V gives CDR1 SGHDN, CDR2 FVKESK. V lost 0 bases and J lost 0, with 9 bases in between. The CDR3 is made up of 16 amino acids. The CDR3 nucleotides are TGTGCCAGCAGCCAAGATATGGGAAACTCTGGAAACACCATATATTTT. It codes for CASSQDMGNSGNTIYF.

The V gene is TRBV9, the J gene TRBJ1-4; D not certain. CDR1 is SGDLS, CDR2 YYNGEE, per germline. CDR3 length: 15 amino acids. V dropped 0 bases and J dropped 0 bases, with 6 bases sitting between them. CDR3 region: CASSVGVTTNEKLFF. Written as DNA, the CDR3 is TGTGCCAGCAGCGTAGGGGTAACAACTAATGAAAAACTGTTTTTT.

This sequence joins TRBV6-4 and TRBJ2-3; D possibly matches TRBD1 or TRBD2 (5 bases each). Germline loops: CDR1 MRHNA, CDR2 SNTAGT. Trimming removed 11 bases from V and 4 bases from J, with 34 bases in between. This CDR3 comprises 19 residues. The CDR3 nucleotides are TGTGCCCGCGGGCGCAGGGTGGATAAACACCGCCCGAGCCCAGATACGCAGTATTTT. Protein: CARGRRVDKHRPSPDTQYF.

The J gene is TRBJ1-2, the V gene TRBV7-8; 8 bases map to TRBD1. V lost 5 bases, J lost 3 bases, and 8 bases stayed unmatched. The CDR3 loop spans 15 amino acids. The germline V gene has CDR1 SGHVS and CDR2 FQNEAQ. The DNA for the CDR3 is TGTGCCAGCAGCCCGCTCGGGACAGGATACTATGGCTACACCTTC. Its protein is CASSPLGTGYYGYTF.

The CDR3: CASSRINTEAFF. As DNA, the CDR3 is TGTGCCAGCAGTAGGATAAACACTGAAGCTTTCTTT. The chain is built from TRBV6-1 and TRBJ1-1; unclear D gene. The V end lost 5 bases, the J end lost 2 bases, and 6 bases lay between the germline ends. There are 12 residues in the CDR3. The germline CDR1 and CDR2 sequences are MNHNS and SASEGT.

This chain joins TRBV4-1 and TRBJ2-3; maybe TRBD1 (5 bases). The CDR3 has 15 amino acids. Trimming shortened V by 1 base and J by 5 bases, and 13 bases separated the two germline ends. Germline values: CDR1 MGHRA, CDR2 YSYEKL. CDR3 DNA sequence: TGCGCCAGCAGCCAAGGTCCAGGGAAAGGAGATACGCAGTATTTT. Its protein is CASSQGPGKGDTQYF.

V is TRBV5-1 and J is TRBJ2-3, with D maybe TRBD1 (6 bases). Trimming removed 0 bases at V and 1 base at J, with 12 bases between. Germline CDR1 and CDR2: SGHRS and YFSETQ. This CDR3 has 16 amino acids. The CDR3 coding sequence is TGCGCCAGCAGCTTGGCGAGGACAGTCGGCACAGATACGCAGTATTTT. The encoded protein is CASSLARTVGTDTQYF.

The chain carries TRBV5-6 and TRBJ1-6; D remains ambiguous. This CDR3 is 12 amino acids long. Germline loops: CDR1 SGHDT, CDR2 YYEEEE. V shed 2 bases and J shed 10 bases, with 7 bases lying between them. In DNA form, the CDR3 reads TGTGCCAGCAGCTTCGGGAACTCACCCCTCCACTTT. Translated, it gives CASSFGNSPLHF. The full variable domain, completed using reference TRBV5-6 and TRBJ1-6, is DAGVTQSPTHLIKTRGQQVTLRCSPKSGHDTVSWYQQALGQGPQFIFQYYEEEERQRGNFPDRFSGHQFPNYSSELNVNALLLGDSALYLCASSFGNSPLHFGNGTRLTVT.

The chain joins TRBV7-2 to TRBJ2-1; unclear D gene. The CDR3 runs to 16 residues. V lost 6 bases and J 0 bases, leaving 15 bases between the germline ends. CDR1 SGHTA and CDR2 FQGNSA come from the germline V gene. The chain's CDR3 is CASSWLTYGSYNEQFF. CDR3 in DNA: TGTGCCAGCAGTTGGCTAACTTACGGCTCCTACAATGAGCAGTTCTTC.

This clone was seen just once. The chain has TRBV6-1 and TRBJ2-7, with D possibly matching TRBD1 (6 bases). In germline, CDR1 is MNHNS, CDR2 SASEGT. The CDR3 totals 11 residues. With 6 bases removed from V and 5 bases from J, the gap between germline ends came to 8 bases. The CDR3: CASRGAHEQYF. DNA of the CDR3: TGTGCCAGCAGGGGGGCCCACGAGCAGTACTTC.

The chain uses TRBV9 and TRBJ2-1; TRBD2 aligns across 9 bases. V gave up 0 bases and J gave up 12 bases; unmatched junction bases: 10. This CDR3 comprises 15 residues. In germline, CDR1 is SGDLS, CDR2 YYNGEE. The CDR3 reads CASSVEGLAGPGQFF. The CDR3 nucleotides are TGTGCCAGCAGCGTAGAGGGGCTAGCGGGGCCGGGGCAGTTCTTC.

This CDR3 is CASSLDRETLYGYTF. In DNA, the CDR3 is TGCGCCAGCAGCCTCGACAGGGAAACCCTCTATGGCTACACCTTC. The V call is TRBV4-3, the J call TRBJ1-2; 7 nucleotides align to TRBD1. The CDR3 loop spans 15 amino acids. Germline trimming cut 4 bases from V and 4 bases from J; bases unmatched to any gene: 9. The V gene's germline CDR1 is LGHNA and CDR2 YSLEER.